One sample yielded the 16 T cell receptor beta chains listed below, sequenced in a study of PD-L1 blockade in urothelial cancer (dated by TCRdb to the late 2010s). Libraries were built with the immunoSEQ multiplex PCR assay. TCRdb limited this immuneACCESS table to in-frame rearrangements with V and J called. A share of clones is missing; checked studies link under half to unresolved V genes, and the rest is unexplained. This sample lists 100,000 to 150,000 clones; roughly 88% were detected once. The ten largest clones add up to 2% to 2.5% of the sample. Per the publication, the time point label means: peripheral blood 6 weeks after treatment start. The sequenced sample was PBMCs, obtained around atezolizumab (anti-PD-L1) treatment. The receptors here all came from a man in his fifties or sixties with urothelial cancer.

V and J are TRBV19 and TRBJ1-5; TRBD1 matches at 10 bases. Looked up from germline, CDR1 is LNHDA and CDR2 is SQIVND (reference sequence). The CDR3 is made up of 18 amino acids. Unmatched junction bases numbered 13, after V lost 1 base and J lost 7 bases. The CDR3 reads CASSIAGRGTGVRQPQHF. CDR3 sequence (DNA): TGTGCCAGTAGTATAGCCGGCCGAGGGACAGGGGTACGGCAGCCCCAGCATTTT.

This rearrangement joins TRBV27 to TRBJ2-1, with 10 nucleotides matching TRBD2. Per the germline V gene, CDR1 is MNHEY and CDR2 is SMNVEV (reference sequence). Losses at the gene ends were 0 bases for V and 10 bases for J; bases not matched to a gene: 9. This CDR3 comprises 16 residues. CDR3 residues: CASSLSWLAGAGEQFF. In DNA form, the CDR3 reads TGTGCCAGCAGTTTATCGTGGCTAGCGGGAGCTGGAGAGCAGTTCTTC.

The rearrangement uses TRBV18 and TRBJ2-1, with 7 positions matching TRBD2. Germline V gene lookup returns CDR1 KGHSH and CDR2 LQKENI. With V trimmed by 3 bases and J by 4 bases, 12 bases remained unmatched. The CDR3 runs to 17 residues. The CDR3 DNA reads TGTGCCAGCTCACCGCGGGCCGGCGGGAGTGGGTACAATGAGCAGTTCTTC. This encodes CASSPRAGGSGYNEQFF.

The gene calls are TRBV5-1 and TRBJ2-7; D may be TRBD1 (6 bases). The germline V gene encodes CDR1 SGHRS and CDR2 YFSETQ. Trimming removed 0 bases from V and 3 bases from J, with 7 bases in between. This CDR3 spans 13 amino acids. CDR3 sequence: CASSLGTVYEQYF. In DNA, the CDR3 is TGCGCCAGCAGCTTGGGGACAGTCTACGAGCAGTACTTC.

V gene TRBV4-2 combines with J gene TRBJ2-2; 14 nucleotides agree with TRBD2. V lost 3 bases to trimming and J lost 5 bases; unmatched junction nucleotides: 5. Germline loops: CDR1 LGHNA, CDR2 YNFKEQ. The CDR3 is 17 residues long. Here the CDR3 reads CASSQSRTSGRTGELFF. In DNA form, the CDR3 reads TGTGCCAGCAGCCAGTCGAGGACTAGCGGGAGGACCGGGGAGCTGTTTTTT.

This clone was counted between two and nine times. The CDR3 DNA sequence: TGTGCCAGTAGTAGACAGGGAGGATCACCCCTCCACTTT. It is translated as CASSRQGGSPLHF. This chain connects TRBV19 to TRBJ1-6; 7 bases are shared with TRBD1. The CDR3 contains 13 residues. Germline CDR1 is LNHDA and CDR2 is SQIVND (reference sequence). With 4 bases clipped from V and 10 bases from J, the junction kept 4 bases outside the gene matches.

This chain uses TRBV5-3 with TRBJ2-7; 8 positions agree with TRBD1. TRBV5-3 falls under the ORF class, with uncertain function. After removal of 1 base from V and 1 base from J, the junction contained 4 bases not matched to a gene. This CDR3 contains 15 residues. In nucleotides, the CDR3 is TGTGCCAGAAGCTTGTCGAGACAGGGGTCCTACGAGCAGTACTTC. Its protein is CARSLSRQGSYEQYF.

The chain recombines TRBV29-1 with TRBJ1-2, with 7 bases aligning to TRBD1. J lost 4 bases, V lost 0 bases, and 11 bases had no gene match. The CDR3 loop spans 16 amino acids. Germline values: CDR1 SQVTM, CDR2 ANQGSEA. This chain's CDR3 is CSVEDYLSSGGYGYTF. The CDR3 DNA reads as TGCAGCGTTGAAGACTATTTGAGCTCAGGGGGCTATGGCTACACCTTC.

V usage is TRBV19 and J usage is TRBJ1-6, with TRBD1 as a possible D gene (5 bases). Trimming cost V 4 bases and J 8 bases, with 15 bases left between them. Germline V gives CDR1 LNHDA, CDR2 SQIVND (reference sequence). The length of the CDR3 is 15 residues. The CDR3 DNA is TGTGCCAGTAGTACGTTCGGGGGAGGTGATTCACCCCTCCACTTT. It encodes CASSTFGGGDSPLHF.

The genes are TRBV11-3 and TRBJ2-1; TRBD2 matches at 9 bases. Trimming removed 0 bases from V and 5 bases from J; junction bases left unmatched: 2. Germline V CDR1 and CDR2: SGHNT, YENEEA. The CDR3 is made up of 15 amino acids. The CDR3 DNA follows: TGTGCCAGCAGCTTAGAATCTAGCGGGAACAATGAGCAGTTCTTC. Its protein is CASSLESSGNNEQFF.

The V gene is TRBV2, the J gene TRBJ2-1, with 11 bases aligning to TRBD2. CDR3 size: 19 residues. V trimming: 2 bases; J trimming: 8 bases; junction bases outside the gene matches: 17. Looked up from germline, CDR1 is SNHLY and CDR2 is FYNNEI. The CDR3 region is CASSEPDRLAGLLGDEQFF. The CDR3 DNA is TGTGCCAGCAGTGAACCGGACCGACTAGCGGGACTCCTCGGAGATGAGCAGTTCTTC.

This chain links TRBV11-1 with TRBJ2-7; 10 bases agree with TRBD1. J lost 2 bases, V lost 6 bases, and 4 bases had no gene match. CDR3 size: 14 residues. Germline V gene sequence: CDR1 SGHAT, CDR2 FQDESV (reference sequence). The CDR3 loop reads CASRLGQGAYEQYF. DNA for the CDR3: TGTGCCAGCAGGCTAGGACAGGGGGCCTACGAGCAGTACTTC. The full variable domain, with the rest looked up from reference TRBV11-1 and TRBJ2-7, is EAEVAQSPRYKITEKSQAVAFWCDPISGHATLYWYRQILGQGPELLVQFQDESVVDDSQLPKDRFSAERLKGVDSTLKIQPAELGDSAMYLCASRLGQGAYEQYFGPGTRLTVT.

The chain employs TRBV18 and TRBJ2-2, with 8 bases lining up with TRBD2. Germline V CDR1 and CDR2: KGHSH, LQKENI. The CDR3 is 16 residues long. The ends lost 3 bases at V and 0 bases at J; junction bases unmatched: 3. The CDR3 DNA sequence: TGTGCCAGCTCACCCGTAGCGGGAACGAACACCGGGGAGCTGTTTTTT. This sequence encodes CASSPVAGTNTGELFF.

This clone is medium-sized (0.01 to 0.1%) within its sample. CDR3 sequence: CASSRDSGRIANTGELFF. DNA of the CDR3: TGTGCCAGCAGTCGGGATAGCGGGAGGATCGCGAACACCGGGGAGCTGTTTTTT. The V and J genes are TRBV28 and TRBJ2-2, with 10 nucleotides matching TRBD2. Germline CDR1 reads MDHEN; CDR2 reads SYDVKM. CDR3 size: 18 residues. V trimming: 5 bases; J trimming: 0 bases; junction bases outside the gene matches: 9.

The J gene is TRBJ1-1, the V gene TRBV5-6, with D maybe TRBD1 (5 bases). This CDR3 contains 13 residues. V was pared by 7 bases and J by 3 bases, with 13 bases between. Germline V lookup: CDR1 SGHDT, CDR2 YYEEEE. CDR3 protein: CASSITGDTEAFF. The DNA for the CDR3 is TGTGCCAGCTCCATTACGGGGGACACTGAAGCTTTCTTT. The whole variable domain, remainder taken from reference TRBV5-6 and TRBJ1-1, is DAGVTQSPTHLIKTRGQQVTLRCSPKSGHDTVSWYQQALGQGPQFIFQYYEEEERQRGNFPDRFSGHQFPNYSSELNVNALLLGDSALYLCASSITGDTEAFFGQGTRLTVV.

The CDR3 reads CASTTDSGANVLTF. As DNA, the CDR3 is TGTGCCAGCACGACAGACTCTGGGGCCAACGTCCTGACTTTC. The chain combines TRBV6-1 with TRBJ2-6; TRBD1 might be the D (5 bases). Germline CDR1 reads MNHNS; CDR2 reads SASEGT. CDR3 length: 14 amino acids. V shed 7 bases and J shed 0 bases, with 7 bases lying between them.